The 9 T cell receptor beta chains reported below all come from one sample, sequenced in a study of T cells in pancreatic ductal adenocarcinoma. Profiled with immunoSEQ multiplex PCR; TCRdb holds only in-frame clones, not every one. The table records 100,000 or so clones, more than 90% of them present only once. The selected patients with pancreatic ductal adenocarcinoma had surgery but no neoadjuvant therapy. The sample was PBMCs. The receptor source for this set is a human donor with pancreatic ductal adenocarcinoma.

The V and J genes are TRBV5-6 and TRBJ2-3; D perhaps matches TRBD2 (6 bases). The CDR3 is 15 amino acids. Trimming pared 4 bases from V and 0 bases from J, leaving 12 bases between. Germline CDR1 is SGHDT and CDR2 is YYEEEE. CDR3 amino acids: CASSPLGGSTDTQYF. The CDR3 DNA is TGTGCCAGCAGCCCCCTGGGAGGAAGCACAGATACGCAGTATTTT.

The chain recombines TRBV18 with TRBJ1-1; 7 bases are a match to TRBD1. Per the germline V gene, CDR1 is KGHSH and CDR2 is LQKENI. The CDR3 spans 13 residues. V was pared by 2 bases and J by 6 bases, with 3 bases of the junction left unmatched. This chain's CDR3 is CASSPEGASEAFF. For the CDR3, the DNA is TGTGCCAGCTCACCAGAGGGGGCGTCTGAAGCTTTCTTT. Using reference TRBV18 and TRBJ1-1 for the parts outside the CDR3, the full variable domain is NAGVMQNPRHLVRRRGQEARLRCSPMKGHSHVYWYRQLPEEGLKFMVYLQKENIIDESGMPKERFSAEFPKEGPSILRIQQVVRGDSAAYFCASSPEGASEAFFGQGTRLTVV.

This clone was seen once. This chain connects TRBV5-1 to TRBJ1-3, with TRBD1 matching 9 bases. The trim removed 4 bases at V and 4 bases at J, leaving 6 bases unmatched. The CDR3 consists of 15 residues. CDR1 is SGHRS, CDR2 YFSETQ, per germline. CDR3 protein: CASSRDRDAGNTIYF. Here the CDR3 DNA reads TGCGCCAGCAGCAGGGACAGGGACGCGGGAAACACCATATATTTT.

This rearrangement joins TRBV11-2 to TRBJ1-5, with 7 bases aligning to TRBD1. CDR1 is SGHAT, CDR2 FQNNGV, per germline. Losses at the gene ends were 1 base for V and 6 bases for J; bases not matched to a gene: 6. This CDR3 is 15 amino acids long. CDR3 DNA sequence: TGTGCCAGCAGCTTAGGACAGGGTGATGGTCAGCCCCAGCATTTT. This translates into CASSLGQGDGQPQHF.

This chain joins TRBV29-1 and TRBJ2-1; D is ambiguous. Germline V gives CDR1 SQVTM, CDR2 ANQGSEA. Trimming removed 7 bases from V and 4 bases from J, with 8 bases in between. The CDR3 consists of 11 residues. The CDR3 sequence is CSAQAYNEQFF. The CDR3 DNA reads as TGCAGCGCCCAGGCGTACAATGAGCAGTTCTTC.

The CDR3 protein is CASSFVAGGRAYEQYF. CDR3 nucleotides: TGTGCCAGCAGCTTCGTAGCGGGAGGAAGGGCCTACGAGCAGTACTTC. The chain joins TRBV7-3 to TRBJ2-7; 10 nucleotides align to TRBD2. CDR3 length equals 16 residues. The trim removed 3 bases at V and 2 bases at J, leaving 7 bases unmatched. Germline V CDR1 and CDR2: SGHTA, FQGTGA.

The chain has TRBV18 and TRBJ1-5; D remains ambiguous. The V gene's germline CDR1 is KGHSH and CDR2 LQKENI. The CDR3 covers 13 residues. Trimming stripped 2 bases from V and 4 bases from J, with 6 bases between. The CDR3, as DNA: TGTGCCAGCTCACCAGGAGAGAATCAGCCCCAGCATTTT. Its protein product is CASSPGENQPQHF.

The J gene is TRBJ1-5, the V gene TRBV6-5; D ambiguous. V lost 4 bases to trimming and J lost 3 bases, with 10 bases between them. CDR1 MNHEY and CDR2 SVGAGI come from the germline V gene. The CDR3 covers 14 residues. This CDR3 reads CASSSTSPNQPQHF. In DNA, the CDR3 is TGTGCCAGCAGTTCGACATCCCCCAATCAGCCCCAGCATTTT.

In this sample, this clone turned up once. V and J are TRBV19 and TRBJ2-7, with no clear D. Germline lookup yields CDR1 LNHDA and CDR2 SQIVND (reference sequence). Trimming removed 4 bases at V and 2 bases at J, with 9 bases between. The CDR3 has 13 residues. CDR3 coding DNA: TGTGCCAGTAGTACACCAGGTACCTACGAGCAGTACTTC. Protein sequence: CASSTPGTYEQYF.